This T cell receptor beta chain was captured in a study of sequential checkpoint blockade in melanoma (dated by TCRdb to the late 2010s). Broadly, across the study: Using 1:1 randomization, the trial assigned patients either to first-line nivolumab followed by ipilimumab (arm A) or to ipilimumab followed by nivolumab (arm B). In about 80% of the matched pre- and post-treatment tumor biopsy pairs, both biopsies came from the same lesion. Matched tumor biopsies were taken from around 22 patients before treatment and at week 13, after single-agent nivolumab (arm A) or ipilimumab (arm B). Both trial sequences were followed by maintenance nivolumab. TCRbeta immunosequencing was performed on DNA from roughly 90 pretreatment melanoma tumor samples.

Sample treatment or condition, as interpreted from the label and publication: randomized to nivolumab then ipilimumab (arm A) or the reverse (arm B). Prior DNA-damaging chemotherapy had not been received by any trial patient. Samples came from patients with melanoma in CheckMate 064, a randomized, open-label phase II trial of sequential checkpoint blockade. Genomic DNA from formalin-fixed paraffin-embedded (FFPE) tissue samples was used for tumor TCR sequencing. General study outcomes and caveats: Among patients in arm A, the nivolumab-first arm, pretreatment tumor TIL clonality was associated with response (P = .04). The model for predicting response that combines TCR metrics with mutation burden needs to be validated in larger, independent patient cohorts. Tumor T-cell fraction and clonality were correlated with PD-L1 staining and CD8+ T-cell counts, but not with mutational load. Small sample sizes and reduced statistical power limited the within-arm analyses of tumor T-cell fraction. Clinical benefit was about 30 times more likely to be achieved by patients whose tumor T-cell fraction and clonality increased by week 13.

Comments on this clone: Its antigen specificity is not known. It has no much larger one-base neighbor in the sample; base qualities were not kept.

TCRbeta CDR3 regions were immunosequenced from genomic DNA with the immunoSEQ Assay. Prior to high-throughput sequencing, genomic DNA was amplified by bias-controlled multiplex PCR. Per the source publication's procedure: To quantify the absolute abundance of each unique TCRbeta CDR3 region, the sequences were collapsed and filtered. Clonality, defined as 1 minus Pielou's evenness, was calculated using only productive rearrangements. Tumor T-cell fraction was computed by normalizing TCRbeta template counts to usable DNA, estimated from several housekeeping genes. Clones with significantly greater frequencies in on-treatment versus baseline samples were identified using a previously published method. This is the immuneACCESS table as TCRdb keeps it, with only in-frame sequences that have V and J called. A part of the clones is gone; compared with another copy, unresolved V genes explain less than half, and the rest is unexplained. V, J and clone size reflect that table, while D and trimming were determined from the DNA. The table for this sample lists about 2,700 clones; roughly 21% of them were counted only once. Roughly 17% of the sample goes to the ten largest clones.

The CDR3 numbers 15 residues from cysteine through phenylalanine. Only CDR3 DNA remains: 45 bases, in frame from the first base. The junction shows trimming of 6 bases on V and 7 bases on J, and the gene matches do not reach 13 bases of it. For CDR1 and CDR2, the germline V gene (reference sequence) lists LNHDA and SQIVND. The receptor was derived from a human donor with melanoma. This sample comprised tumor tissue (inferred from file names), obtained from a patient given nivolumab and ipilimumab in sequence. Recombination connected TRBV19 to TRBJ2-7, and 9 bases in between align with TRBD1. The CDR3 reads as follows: CASRSTGTGRVEQYF. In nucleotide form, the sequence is TGTGCCAGTAGATCTACCGGGACAGGGAGAGTTGAGCAGTACTTC.